These T cell receptor beta chains were read from a single sample in a study of blood T cell repertoires in COVID-19. Some clones are missing from TCRdb's copy, which holds only in-frame ones; the method was immunoSEQ multiplex PCR. The sample has 65,000 or so clones, roughly 70% seen once. Source material: PBMCs or T cells enriched from blood (not recorded which). All receptors come from a woman aged 60-75 years who had been exposed to COVID-19. Each CDR3 is given with its conserved first and last residue. D genes are given only for firm matches. Not every row has a clone size; where given, it reads once, few, many or a size class.

TRBJ2-7 TRBV28 TRBD1 NA CASSSTRRGGAYEQYF TGTGCCAGCAGTTCCACCCGGCGAGGGGGCGCATACGAGCAGTACTTC
TRBJ2-3 TRBV15 TRBD2 NA CATSRVTSGATDTQYF TGTGCCACCAGCAGAGTTACTAGCGGGGCAACAGATACGCAGTATTTT
TRBJ1-1 TRBV7-8 NA once CASSPAGTPGTEAFF TGTGCCAGCAGCCCAGCCGGGACACCAGGCACTGAAGCTTTCTTT
TRBJ2-5 TRBV19 TRBD2 NA CASSLWTSGKQETQYF TGTGCCAGTAGTCTTTGGACTAGCGGGAAACAAGAGACCCAGTACTTC
TRBJ2-1 TRBV7-3 NA once CASSRDTYNEQFF TGTGCCAGCAGCCGGGACACATACAATGAGCAGTTCTTC
TRBJ2-1 TRBV24-1 NA NA CATSDGPGGGSYNEQFF TGTGCCACCAGTGATGGCCCTGGGGGCGGCTCCTACAATGAGCAGTTCTTC
TRBJ1-2 TRBV19 NA NA CASSKEGQVPYGYTF TGTGCCAGTAGTAAGGAGGGGCAAGTGCCCTATGGCTACACCTTC
TRBJ2-3 TRBV9 TRBD1 NA CASSVERGPPDTQYF TGTGCCAGCAGCGTAGAGAGGGGGCCCCCAGATACGCAGTATTTT
TRBJ1-4 TRBV7-2 NA few CASSLDGGTNEKLFF TGTGCCAGCAGCTTAGATGGAGGAACTAATGAAAAACTGTTTTTT
TRBJ2-2 TRBV3-1/TRBV3-2 TRBD2 NA CASSQDPPLWTRGHTGELFF TGTGCCAGCAGCCAAGATCCACCCCTTTGGACTAGAGGGCACACCGGGGAGCTGTTTTTT
TRBJ1-2 TRBV27 TRBD1 NA CASRGQGNYGYTF TGTGCCAGCAGGGGACAGGGGAACTATGGCTACACCTTC
TRBJ1-1 TRBV19 TRBD1 NA CASSARQGADTEAFF TGTGCCAGTAGTGCTCGACAGGGGGCGGACACTGAAGCTTTCTTT
TRBJ2-5 TRBV21-1 NA NA CAIPVKRGGQETQYF TGTGCCATTCCCGTTAAACGGGGTGGGCAAGAGACCCAGTACTTC
TRBJ2-3 TRBV20-1 NA NA CSATDPVADTQYF TGCAGTGCTACTGACCCCGTCGCAGATACGCAGTATTTT
TRBJ2-1 TRBV5-1 NA NA CASSLGSWENEQFF TGCGCCAGCAGCTTGGGGTCCTGGGAGAATGAGCAGTTCTTC
TRBJ1-2 TRBV4-3 NA NA CASSLDQATVFGYTF TGCGCCAGCAGCCTCGATCAGGCCACAGTCTTCGGCTACACCTTC
TRBJ1-4 TRBV15 NA once CATSRDHDTHGEKLFF TGTGCCACCAGCAGAGATCATGACACCCACGGCGAAAAACTGTTTTTT
TRBJ2-5 TRBV15 TRBD2 NA CATSRAAGGQETQYF TGTGCCACCAGCAGAGCGGCGGGGGGCCAAGAGACCCAGTACTTC
TRBJ1-3 TRBV9 NA NA CASGPGTPRVAGNTIYF TGTGCCAGCGGCCCCGGGACTCCCCGGGTAGCTGGAAACACCATATATTTT
TRBJ2-7 TRBV18 NA NA CASSPDRLYAQQYF TGTGCCAGCTCACCAGACCGACTCTACGCCCAGCAGTACTTC
TRBJ2-2 TRBV7-8 NA many CASSLGVGTTGELFF TGTGCCAGCAGCCTAGGGGTAGGGACTACCGGGGAGCTGTTTTTT
TRBJ2-7 TRBV14 TRBD1 NA CASSQYPPDRDAEQYF TGTGCCAGCAGCCAATACCCTCCCGACAGGGACGCCGAGCAGTACTTC
TRBJ2-1 TRBV11-3 TRBD2 NA CASSGGSGNEQFF TGTGCCAGCAGCGGCGGGAGCGGGAATGAGCAGTTCTTC
TRBJ2-7 TRBV3-1/TRBV3-2 TRBD1 NA CASSYRDRVYEQYF TGTGCCAGCAGCTACCGGGACAGGGTTTACGAGCAGTACTTC
TRBJ2-1 TRBV5-1 NA few CASTEGLRTYNEQFF TGCGCCAGCACGGAGGGACTCCGGACGTACAATGAGCAGTTCTTC